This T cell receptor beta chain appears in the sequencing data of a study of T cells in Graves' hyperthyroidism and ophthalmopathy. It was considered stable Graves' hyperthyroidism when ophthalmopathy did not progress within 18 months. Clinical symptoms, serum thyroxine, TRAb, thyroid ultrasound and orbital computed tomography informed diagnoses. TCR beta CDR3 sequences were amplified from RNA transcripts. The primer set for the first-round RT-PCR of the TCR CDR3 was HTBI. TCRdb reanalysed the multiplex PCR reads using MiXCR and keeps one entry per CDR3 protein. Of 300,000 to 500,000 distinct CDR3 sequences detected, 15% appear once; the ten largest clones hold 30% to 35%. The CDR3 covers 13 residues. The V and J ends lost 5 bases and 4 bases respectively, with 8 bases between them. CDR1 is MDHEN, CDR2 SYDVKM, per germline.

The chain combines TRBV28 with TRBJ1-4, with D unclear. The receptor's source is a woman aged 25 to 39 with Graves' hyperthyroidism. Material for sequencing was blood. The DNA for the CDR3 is TGTGCCAGCAGTCCGGACTATAATGAAAAACTGTTTTTT. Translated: CASSPDYNEKLFF.